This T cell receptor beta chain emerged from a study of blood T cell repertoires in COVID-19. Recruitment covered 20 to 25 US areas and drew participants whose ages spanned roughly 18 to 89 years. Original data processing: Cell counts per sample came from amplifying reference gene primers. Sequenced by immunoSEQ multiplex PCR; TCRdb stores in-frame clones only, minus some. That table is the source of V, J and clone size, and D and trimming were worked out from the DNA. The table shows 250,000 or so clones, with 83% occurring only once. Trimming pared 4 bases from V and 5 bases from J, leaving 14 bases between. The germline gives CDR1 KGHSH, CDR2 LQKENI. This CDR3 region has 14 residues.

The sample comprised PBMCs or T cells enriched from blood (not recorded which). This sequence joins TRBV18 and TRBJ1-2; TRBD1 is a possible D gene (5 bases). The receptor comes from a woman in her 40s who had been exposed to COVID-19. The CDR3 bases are TGTGCCAGCTCACACCCCCCTGACAGTTATGGCTACACCTTC. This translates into CASSHPPDSYGYTF. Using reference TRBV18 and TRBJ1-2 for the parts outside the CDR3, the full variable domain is NAGVMQNPRHLVRRRGQEARLRCSPMKGHSHVYWYRQLPEEGLKFMVYLQKENIIDESGMPKERFSAEFPKEGPSILRIQQVVRGDSAAYFCASSHPPDSYGYTFGSGTRLTVV.